This T cell receptor (beta chain) appears in the sequencing data of a study of CD8 T cells in ankylosing spondylitis. The CDR3 is 16 residues long. The ends lost 3 bases at V and 6 bases at J; junction bases unmatched: 8. This clonotype was detected ten times or more. Quantitative 5'-RACE with molecular barcodes generated TCR beta libraries. TCRdb passed the 5' RACE reads through MiXCR, listing each CDR3 protein once. Here the sample spans 250,000 to 400,000 distinct CDR3 sequences, approximately 10% being singletons. Material for sequencing was blood, either unsorted or a sorted T cell fraction (not recorded which). The V and J genes are TRBV12-3 or TRBV12-4 and TRBJ2-1; 10 bases agree with TRBD2. This receptor was identified in a female donor with ankylosing spondylitis or in good health (not recorded which). The CDR3 DNA reads as TGTGCCAGCAGTTTGATGCTAGCGGGGGTATTCAATGAGCAGTTCTTC. Translated, it gives CASSLMLAGVFNEQFF.